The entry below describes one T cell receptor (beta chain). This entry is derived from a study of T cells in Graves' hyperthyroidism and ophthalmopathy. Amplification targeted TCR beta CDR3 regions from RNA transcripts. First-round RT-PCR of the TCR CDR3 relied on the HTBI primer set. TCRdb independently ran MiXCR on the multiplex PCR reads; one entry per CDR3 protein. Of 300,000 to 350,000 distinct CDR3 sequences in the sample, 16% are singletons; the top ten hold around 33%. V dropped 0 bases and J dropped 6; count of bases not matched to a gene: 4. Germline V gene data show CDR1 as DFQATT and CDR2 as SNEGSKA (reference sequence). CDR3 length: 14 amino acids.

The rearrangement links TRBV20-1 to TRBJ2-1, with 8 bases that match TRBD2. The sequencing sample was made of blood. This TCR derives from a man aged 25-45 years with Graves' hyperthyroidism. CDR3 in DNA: TGCAGTGCTAGAGATACGGGAGGGGGCAATGAGCAGTTCTTC. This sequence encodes CSARDTGGGNEQFF.